What follows are 8 T cell receptor beta chains derived from one specimen sequenced in a study of cytomegalovirus exposure and HLA in healthy donors. The PCR ran on 60 Vbeta and 13 Jbeta primers. Produced via immunoSEQ multiplex PCR; TCRdb's table is partial and in-frame only. The table lists 60,000 to 70,000 clones, 70% to 80% of them singletons. The sequencing sample was made of PBMCs. These receptors were collected from a middle-aged man in good health and CMV-seronegative.

The V and J genes are TRBV18 and TRBJ2-5, with a weak D call TRBD2 (5 bases). The ends were cut back, 3 bases at V and 2 bases at J, with 10 bases in the middle. This CDR3 region has 14 residues. Germline lookup yields CDR1 KGHSH and CDR2 LQKENI. CDR3 nucleotide sequence: TGTGCCAGCTCACCCAACCGGGGTCAAGAGACCCAGTACTTC. This sequence encodes CASSPNRGQETQYF.

The chain joins TRBV7-9 to TRBJ2-7; the match to TRBD1 covers 8 bases. CDR3 length: 14 amino acids. J lost 4 bases, V lost 5 bases, and 7 bases had no gene match. Germline assignment: CDR1 SEHNR and CDR2 FQNEAQ (reference sequence). The CDR3 nucleotides are TGTGCCAGCAGCGAAGGGACAGGATGGTACGAGCAGTACTTC. Residues: CASSEGTGWYEQYF.

This clone came up once. The CDR3 sequence: CASSYRGGSPLHF. In DNA, the CDR3 is TGTGCCAGCAGTTATCGGGGGGGTTCACCCCTCCACTTT. The V gene is TRBV6-5, the J gene TRBJ1-6, with a possible D match to TRBD1 (5 bases). Per the germline V gene, CDR1 is MNHEY and CDR2 is SVGAGI. The V gene lost 3 bases and the J gene lost 9 bases, with 9 bases spanning the gap. This CDR3 is built from 13 residues.

The chain uses TRBV5-6 and TRBJ1-1; D remains unclear. CDR3 length equals 15 residues. The ends were cut back, 4 bases at V and 5 bases at J, with 18 bases in the middle. Germline assignment: CDR1 SGHDT and CDR2 YYEEEE. The CDR3 nucleotides read TGTGCCAGCAGCCCTGCGGGGTCGCAGAGGACTGAAGCTTTCTTT. It yields the protein CASSPAGSQRTEAFF.

The J gene is TRBJ2-3, the V gene TRBV11-2; 10 bases fit TRBD2. The ends lost 3 bases at V and 1 base at J; junction bases unmatched: 10. Germline V CDR1 and CDR2: SGHAT, FQNNGV. This CDR3 is built from 18 residues. CDR3 loop: CASSFRLAGAGGTDTQYF. CDR3 nucleotide sequence: TGTGCCAGCAGCTTTCGGCTAGCGGGAGCCGGGGGCACAGATACGCAGTATTTT.

With regard to this clone: Relative to the germline gene, one junction end is altered; a read error may explain this. This chain connects TRBV9 to TRBJ2-1; D unresolved. Germline V gene data show CDR1 as SGDLS and CDR2 as YYNGEE. The CDR3 loop spans 15 amino acids. The DNA for the CDR3 is TGTGCCAGCAGCGTAGTTTCGACAACCTACAATGGGCAGTTCTTC. Amino acids: CASSVVSTTYNGQFF.

V usage is TRBV2 and J usage is TRBJ2-5, with TRBD1 identical over 9 bases. J was trimmed by 6 bases and V by 7 bases; bases with no gene match: 9. Germline CDR1 SNHLY, CDR2 FYNNEI. The CDR3 consists of 14 residues. The CDR3 spells CASKRSGQGQTQYF. In DNA form, the CDR3 reads TGTGCCAGCAAAAGGTCGGGACAGGGACAGACCCAGTACTTC.

This clone was recorded a few times. This chain links TRBV10-2 with TRBJ2-7, with TRBD2 as a possible D gene (6 bases). Germline V gene lookup returns CDR1 WSHSY and CDR2 SAAADI. The CDR3 sequence is 12 residues long. V shed 8 bases and J shed 4 bases, with 12 bases lying between them. The CDR3 spells CASGRDFYEQYF. The CDR3 nucleotides read TGCGCCAGCGGAAGGGACTTTTACGAGCAGTACTTC.